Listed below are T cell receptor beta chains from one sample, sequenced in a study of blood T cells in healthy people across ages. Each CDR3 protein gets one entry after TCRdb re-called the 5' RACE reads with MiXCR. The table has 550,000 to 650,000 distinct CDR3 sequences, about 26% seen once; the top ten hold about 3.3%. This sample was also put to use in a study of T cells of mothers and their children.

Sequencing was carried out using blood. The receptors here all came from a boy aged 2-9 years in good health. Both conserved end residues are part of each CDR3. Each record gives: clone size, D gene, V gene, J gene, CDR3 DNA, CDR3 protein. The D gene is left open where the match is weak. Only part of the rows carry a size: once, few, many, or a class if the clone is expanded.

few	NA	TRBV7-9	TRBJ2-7	TGTGCCGGCAGCTCGTGGGGGCAACAGGGCCTCCCCTACGAGCAGTACTTC	CAGSSWGQQGLPYEQYF
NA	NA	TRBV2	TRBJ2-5	TGTGCCAGCAGGACGAACCAAGAGACCCAGTACTTC	CASRTNQETQYF
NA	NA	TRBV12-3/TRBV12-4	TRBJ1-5	TGTGCCAGCAGTCCCAAACAGGGAAAAGGCCAGCCCCAGCATTTT	CASSPKQGKGQPQHF
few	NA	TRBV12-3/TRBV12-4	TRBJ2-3	TGTGCCAGCAGTCGCGGTCTCCCGGAAGGTACAGATACGCAGTATTTT	CASSRGLPEGTDTQYF
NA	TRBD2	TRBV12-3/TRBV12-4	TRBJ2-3	TGTGCCAGCAGTATTTCTAGCGGGGGGCGCACAGATACGCAGTATTTT	CASSISSGGRTDTQYF
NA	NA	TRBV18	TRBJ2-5	TGTGCCAGCTCACCACAACAGGGCGAAGAGACCCAGTACTTC	CASSPQQGEETQYF
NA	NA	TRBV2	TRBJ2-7	TGTGCCAGCAAGGGGCGCAGGAGCTACGAGCAGTACTTC	CASKGRRSYEQYF
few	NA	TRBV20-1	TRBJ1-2	TGCAGTGCTAGAGATGCCCGCGGGCAGGTTGGCTACACCTTC	CSARDARGQVGYTF
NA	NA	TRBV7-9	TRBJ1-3	TGTGCCAGCAGCCTCTTGGGGGGGGGCCGAAACACCATATATTTT	CASSLLGGGRNTIYF
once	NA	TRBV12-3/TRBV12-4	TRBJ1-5	TGTGCCGGCAGTTTCGCAGGGTTGAATCAGCCCCAGCATTTT	CAGSFAGLNQPQHF
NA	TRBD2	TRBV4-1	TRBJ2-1	TGCGCCAGCAGCCAAGAGTGGACTAGCGGGAGGGATGAGCAGTTCTTC	CASSQEWTSGRDEQFF
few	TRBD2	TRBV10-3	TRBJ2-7	TGTGCCATCAGTGACAGCGGGGGGGGAGGCTACGAGCAGTACTTC	CAISDSGGGGYEQYF
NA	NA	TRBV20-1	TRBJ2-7	TGCAGTGCTAATGAGGGAGGAAGAAGCGAGCAGTACTTC	CSANEGGRSEQYF
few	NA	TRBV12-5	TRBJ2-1	TGTGCTAGTGGAACCGGGACTTACAATGAGCAGTTCTTC	CASGTGTYNEQFF
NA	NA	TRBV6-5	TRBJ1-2	TGTGCCAGCAGGACCCCGACGGCTCATGGCTACACCTTC	CASRTPTAHGYTF
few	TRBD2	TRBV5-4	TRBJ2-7	TGTGCCAGCGGACTAGCGGGAGGAAGCTACGAGCAGTACTTC	CASGLAGGSYEQYF
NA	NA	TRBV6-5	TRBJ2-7	TGTGCCAGCAGTTACTCAATAGTGAACGAGCAGTACTTC	CASSYSIVNEQYF
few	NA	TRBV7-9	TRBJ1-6	TGTGCCAGCAGCGGGGAAATCTCACCCCTCCACTTT	CASSGEISPLHF
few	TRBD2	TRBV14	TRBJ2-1	TGTGCCAGCAGCCAAGATTGCGGGAGCTCCTACAATGAGCAGTTCTTC	CASSQDCGSSYNEQFF
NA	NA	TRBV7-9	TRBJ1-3	TGTGCCAGCAGCTTAGAATGGGCATCCGGAAACACCATATATTTT	CASSLEWASGNTIYF
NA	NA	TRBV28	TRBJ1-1	TGTGCCAGCAGTTTAGCCAGGGAAGCTTTCTTT	CASSLAREAFF
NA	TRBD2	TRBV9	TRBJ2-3	TGTGCCAGCAGCAGTAGCGGGGGCACATCTAGCACAGATACGCAGTATTTT	CASSSSGGTSSTDTQYF
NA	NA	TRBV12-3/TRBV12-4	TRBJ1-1	TGTGCCAGCAGTTTTGGCGGGGCTGGGAACACTGAAGCTTTCTTT	CASSFGGAGNTEAFF
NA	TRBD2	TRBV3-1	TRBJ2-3	TGTGCCAGCAGCCAAGATAGTACGAGACTAGCGGCCAGACATACGCAGTATTTT	CASSQDSTRLAARHTQYF
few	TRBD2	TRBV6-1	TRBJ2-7	TGTGCCAGCAGTGAAGATAGCGGGGGGGCCTACGAGCAGTACTTC	CASSEDSGGAYEQYF
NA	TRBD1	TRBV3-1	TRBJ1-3	TGTGCCAGCAGCCAAGGGACAGGGACCTCTGGAAACACCATATATTTT	CASSQGTGTSGNTIYF
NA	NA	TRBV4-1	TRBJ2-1	TGCGCCAGCAGCCAAGATCGCCGCTTGGGACTGCCCTTGTCGAATGAGCAGTTCTTC	CASSQDRRLGLPLSNEQFF
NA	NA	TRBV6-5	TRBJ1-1	TGTGCCAGCAGTTACGACAGGTTCGGGAACGCTGAAGCTTTCTTT	CASSYDRFGNAEAFF
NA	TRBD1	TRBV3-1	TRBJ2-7	TGTGCCAGCAGCCATCGTCCGGGACAGGGACGCTCCTACGAGCAGTACTTC	CASSHRPGQGRSYEQYF
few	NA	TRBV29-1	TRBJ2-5	TGCAGTGGAGGGGGGCAAGAGACCCAGTACTTC	CSGGGQETQYF
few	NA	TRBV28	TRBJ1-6	TGTGCCAGCACGGACCGGGCGAGCTTCTCCTATAATTCACCCCTCCACTTT	CASTDRASFSYNSPLHF
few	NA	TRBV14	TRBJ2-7	TGTGCCAGCAGCCAAGAAGCACGGCCTAGGAACGAGCAGTACTTC	CASSQEARPRNEQYF
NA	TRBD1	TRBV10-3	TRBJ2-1	TGTGCCATCAGTGAAGGGGGCGGCAATGAGCAGTTCTTC	CAISEGGGNEQFF
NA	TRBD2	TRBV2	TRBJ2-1	TGTGCCAGCAGTGTGGGAGCGGGAGGGTACAATGAGCAGTTCTTC	CASSVGAGGYNEQFF
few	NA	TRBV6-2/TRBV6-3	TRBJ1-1	TGTGCCAGCAGTTTCCTCCTTCGCCTGAACACTGAAGCTTTCTTT	CASSFLLRLNTEAFF
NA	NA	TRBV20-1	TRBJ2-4	TGCAGTGCGGGAGACTACAAAAACATTCAGTACTTC	CSAGDYKNIQYF
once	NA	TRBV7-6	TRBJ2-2	TGTGCCAGCAGCCCACGTCTGGGACGCACGAACACCGGGGAGCTGTTTTTT	CASSPRLGRTNTGELFF
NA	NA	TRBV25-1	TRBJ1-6	TGTGCCAGCAGTGAATTAAGGGGGTTGAATTCACCCCTCCACTTT	CASSELRGLNSPLHF
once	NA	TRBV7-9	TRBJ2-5	TGTGCCAGCAGCTTAGAGCCAGCCCAAGAGACCCAGTACTTC	CASSLEPAQETQYF
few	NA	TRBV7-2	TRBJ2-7	TGTGCCAGCAGGACTGGTTCGACCTACGAGCAGTACTTC	CASRTGSTYEQYF
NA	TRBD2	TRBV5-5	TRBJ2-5	TGTGCCAGCAGCTGGACAGCTACTAGCGGGGGGGCTCCGTACCAAGAGACCCAGTACTTC	CASSWTATSGGAPYQETQYF
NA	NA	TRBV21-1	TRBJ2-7	TGTGCCAGCAGCAGATTCTACGAGCAGTACTTC	CASSRFYEQYF
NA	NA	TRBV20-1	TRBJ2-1	TGCAGTGCTAGATACGGGGGGCAGGGGAATGAGCAGTTCTTC	CSARYGGQGNEQFF
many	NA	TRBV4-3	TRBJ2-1	TGCGCCAGCAGCCAAGATGGGACTCGGGTAGGGGAGCAGTTCTTC	CASSQDGTRVGEQFF
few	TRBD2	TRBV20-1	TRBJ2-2	TGCAGTGCTAGAGATCCTAGTGGGAGGGCCCGGACCAGGGAGCTGTTTTTT	CSARDPSGRARTRELFF
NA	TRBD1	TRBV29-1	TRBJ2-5	TGCAGCGTTAAGGGGGCGAGAGAGACCCAGTACTTC	CSVKGARETQYF
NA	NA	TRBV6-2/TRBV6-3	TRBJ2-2	TGTGCCAGCAGCGACCTGGACTGTGAGAACACCGGGGAGCTGTTTTTT	CASSDLDCENTGELFF
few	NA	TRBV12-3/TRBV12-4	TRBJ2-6	TGTGCCAGCAGTTCGCGCCCCGTCGGGGCCAACGTCCTGACTTTC	CASSSRPVGANVLTF
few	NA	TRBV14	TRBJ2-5	TGTGCCAGCAGCCAAGGGGGGGCCGAGACCCAGTACTTC	CASSQGGAETQYF
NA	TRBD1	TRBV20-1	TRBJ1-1	TGCAGTGCGCCGACAGGGCGGGCTGAAGCTTTCTTT	CSAPTGRAEAFF
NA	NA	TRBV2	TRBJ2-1	TGTGCCAGCAGTTTCCGGGACACCCTAGTCGCTGAGCAGTTCTTC	CASSFRDTLVAEQFF
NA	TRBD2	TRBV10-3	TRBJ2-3	TGTGCCATCAGTGAGTCAAGGACTAGCGGCACAGATACGCAGTATTTT	CAISESRTSGTDTQYF
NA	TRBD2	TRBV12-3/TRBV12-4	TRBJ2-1	TGTGCCAGCAGTTCGACTAGCGGGGGGTCCTGGGATGAGCAGTTCTTC	CASSSTSGGSWDEQFF
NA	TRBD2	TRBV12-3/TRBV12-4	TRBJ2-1	TGTGCCAGCGGTTTTAGCGGGAGGAGCAATGAGCAGTTCTTC	CASGFSGRSNEQFF